This T cell receptor (beta chain) was profiled in a study of breast tumors, draining lymph nodes, adjacent tissues. Study conclusions and caveats: Data fit most tumor T cells coming from lymph node, expanding in tumor. Compared with lymph nodes, tumors were less diverse; compared with nontumor tissue, more. Data only fit, rather than demonstrated, lymph node origin of most tumor T cells.

This clonotype was counted many times. Its antigen is as yet unknown. Each CDR3 protein is one row after TCRdb ran MiXCR on the multiplex PCR reads. This sample has tens of thousands of distinct CDR3 sequences, with around 40% found just once. The sequence was obtained from a female donor with breast cancer. Some clones in this sample may be carry-over from other donors' samples. The sample was breast tumor tissue.

DNA for the CDR3: TGTGCCAGCAGCCTATTACCCCATTCCCTCGGTGACCCCCAGCATTTT. Its protein product is CASSLLPHSLGDPQHF. The J gene is TRBJ1-5, the V gene TRBV7-8; D is undetermined. The germline V and J ends were trimmed by 5 bases and 10 bases, with 24 bases remaining between them. This CDR3 contains 16 residues. From germline, CDR1 is SGHVS and CDR2 FQNEAQ.